This is a list of T cell receptor beta chains from one sample in a study of T cell responses to AZD1222 COVID-19 vaccine. Clones were sequenced by immunoSEQ multiplex PCR, and TCRdb holds only the in-frame ones, with some missing. Of 90,000 to 120,000 clones in the sample, about 83% are singletons; the top ten hold approximately 3.3%. The sequenced sample was peripheral blood, obtained on day 0 of AZD1222 vaccination. The receptors here all came from an adult in good health. CDR3s include the opening cysteine and the closing phenylalanine or tryptophan. Fields, in order: clone size, V gene, CDR3 protein. Size tells how often a clone was seen (once, few, many) or the class of an expanded clone, and some rows leave it out.

size: .
V: TRBV27
CDR3: CASSGTAFTGELFF

size: few
V: TRBV5-4
CDR3: CASSVGQGYTEAFF

size: .
V: TRBV27
CDR3: CATADGQSITNEKLFF

size: .
V: TRBV15
CDR3: CATSWDPGNTIYF

size: .
V: TRBV12-3/TRBV12-4
CDR3: CASTREGAEQYF

size: .
V: TRBV3-1/TRBV3-2
CDR3: CASSPYSSGANVLTF

size: .
V: TRBV28
CDR3: CASAKFRISNTEAFF

size: .
V: TRBV5-1
CDR3: CASSLEQINTEAFF

size: .
V: TRBV4-1
CDR3: CASSQTTRQYGYTF

size: .
V: TRBV19
CDR3: CASRSLAALDTGELFF

size: .
V: TRBV28
CDR3: CASRGTANEKLFF

size: .
V: TRBV19
CDR3: CASSVGRATDTQYF

size: .
V: TRBV4-2
CDR3: CASSQGRTSGSTDTQYF

size: .
V: TRBV18
CDR3: CASSLRDRTEAFF

size: .
V: TRBV15
CDR3: CATSRDTGSYNEQFF

size: .
V: TRBV5-7
CDR3: CASSSWGKLAGYNEQFF

size: .
V: TRBV6-2/TRBV6-3
CDR3: CASSIPRGRDNEQFF

size: .
V: TRBV14
CDR3: CASSQDWGRGTAGNTIYF

size: .
V: TRBV11-2
CDR3: CASSPGPGGGNTIYF

size: .
V: TRBV7-9
CDR3: CASSGRDRGSYGYTF

size: .
V: TRBV5-1
CDR3: CASSLRDRGTSNYGYTF

size: .
V: TRBV20-1
CDR3: CSGGETEAFF

size: .
V: TRBV7-2
CDR3: CASSFFSRSNGELFF

size: once
V: TRBV4-1
CDR3: CASSQRAGALNTEAFF

size: .
V: TRBV19
CDR3: CASSLQSSFMNTEAFF

size: .
V: TRBV9
CDR3: CASRPGFRVGELFF

size: .
V: TRBV5-1
CDR3: CASSLISGSSYNEQFF

size: .
V: TRBV3-1/TRBV3-2
CDR3: CASSQAGLPETQYF

size: .
V: TRBV2
CDR3: CASSDEGLSSYEQYF

size: .
V: TRBV30
CDR3: CAWSAGPEGKLFF

size: .
V: TRBV7-8
CDR3: CASSLAVGGQTEAFF

size: .
V: TRBV5-1
CDR3: CASSPGPSNTEAFF

size: .
V: TRBV5-1
CDR3: CASRPTENNYGYTF

size: .
V: TRBV7-3
CDR3: CASSWGEKRTDTQYF

size: .
V: TRBV6-5
CDR3: CASKREGNTEAFF

size: .
V: TRBV20-1
CDR3: CSVAGVFEQYF

size: .
V: TRBV10-3
CDR3: CAISRDSGAGELFF

size: few
V: TRBV5-1
CDR3: CASSWGPDTEAFF

size: .
V: TRBV6-5
CDR3: CASSYRSGGLYEQYF

size: .
V: TRBV2
CDR3: CASDGQGVRGYTF

size: .
V: TRBV7-2
CDR3: CASSFAGGAGEKLFF

size: .
V: TRBV7-2
CDR3: CASSPNRVGTEAFF

size: .
V: TRBV6-5
CDR3: CASSPGWVVDSPLHF

size: .
V: TRBV18
CDR3: CASSPQTGGVDNEQFF

size: .
V: TRBV2
CDR3: CASSEMGSGANVLTF

size: .
V: TRBV4-2
CDR3: CASSRTGQRTEAFF

size: .
V: TRBV6-2/TRBV6-3
CDR3: CASSPVAGGTGELFF

size: .
V: TRBV10-3
CDR3: CAISDPGHNQPQHF

size: .
V: TRBV11-2
CDR3: CASSLAGTGGLRFF

size: .
V: TRBV19
CDR3: CASSLQQGSYGYTF